The T cell receptor (beta chain) described here comes from a study of beta chain features in type 1 diabetes. Whole-study results and caveats: People with Type 1 diabetes carried modestly yet significantly shorter TCRB CDR3s in all four CD4+ subsets.

The study reverse transcribed the entire isolated RNA, so it sequenced expressed TCRB transcripts. TCRdb's copy holds only in-frame clones and misses some; the assay was immunoSEQ multiplex PCR. The table records some 190,000 clones, roughly 8% of them present only once. The CDR3 length is 13 residues. The germline V gene has CDR1 MNHNY and CDR2 SVGAGI (reference sequence). Trimming removed 8 bases from V and 12 bases from J, with 22 bases in between. A few counts support this clone. Its antigen remains unidentified. This TCR derives from a woman aged 40 to 50 with type 1 diabetes. Sequenced sample: central memory CD4+ T cells from blood. This chain uses TRBV6-6 with TRBJ1-2; maybe TRBD1 (5 bases). The CDR3 here is CASVRGEAAPHTF. The DNA of the CDR3 is TGTGCCAGCGTTCGAGGGGAGGCCGCCCCTCACACCTTC.